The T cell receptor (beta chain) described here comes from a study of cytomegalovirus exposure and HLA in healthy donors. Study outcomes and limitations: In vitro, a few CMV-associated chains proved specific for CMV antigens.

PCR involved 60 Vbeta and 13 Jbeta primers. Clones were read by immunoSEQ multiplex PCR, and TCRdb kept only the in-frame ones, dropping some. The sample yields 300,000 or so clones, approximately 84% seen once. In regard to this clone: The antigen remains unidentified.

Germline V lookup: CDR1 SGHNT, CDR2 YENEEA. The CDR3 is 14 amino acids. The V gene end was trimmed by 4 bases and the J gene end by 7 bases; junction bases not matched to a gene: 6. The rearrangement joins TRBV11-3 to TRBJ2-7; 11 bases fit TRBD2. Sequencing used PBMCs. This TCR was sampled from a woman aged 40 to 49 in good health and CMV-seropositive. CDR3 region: CASSSRLAGGEQYF. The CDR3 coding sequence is TGTGCCAGCAGCTCAAGATTAGCGGGAGGGGAGCAGTACTTC.